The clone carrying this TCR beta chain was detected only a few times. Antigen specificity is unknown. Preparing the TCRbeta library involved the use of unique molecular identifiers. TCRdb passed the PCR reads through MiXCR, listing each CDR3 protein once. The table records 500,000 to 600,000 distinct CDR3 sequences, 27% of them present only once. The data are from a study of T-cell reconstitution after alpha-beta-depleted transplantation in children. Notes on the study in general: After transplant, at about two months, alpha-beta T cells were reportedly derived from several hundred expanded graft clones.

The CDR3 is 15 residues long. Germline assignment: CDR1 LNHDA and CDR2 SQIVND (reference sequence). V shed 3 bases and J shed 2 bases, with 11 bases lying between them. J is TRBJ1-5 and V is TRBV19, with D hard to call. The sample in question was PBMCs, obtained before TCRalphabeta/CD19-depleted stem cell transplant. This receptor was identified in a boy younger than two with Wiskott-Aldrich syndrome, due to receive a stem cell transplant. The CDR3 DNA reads TGTGCCAGTAGTATTAGGAGCGGGGGCAATCAGCCCCAGCATTTT. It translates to CASSIRSGGNQPQHF.